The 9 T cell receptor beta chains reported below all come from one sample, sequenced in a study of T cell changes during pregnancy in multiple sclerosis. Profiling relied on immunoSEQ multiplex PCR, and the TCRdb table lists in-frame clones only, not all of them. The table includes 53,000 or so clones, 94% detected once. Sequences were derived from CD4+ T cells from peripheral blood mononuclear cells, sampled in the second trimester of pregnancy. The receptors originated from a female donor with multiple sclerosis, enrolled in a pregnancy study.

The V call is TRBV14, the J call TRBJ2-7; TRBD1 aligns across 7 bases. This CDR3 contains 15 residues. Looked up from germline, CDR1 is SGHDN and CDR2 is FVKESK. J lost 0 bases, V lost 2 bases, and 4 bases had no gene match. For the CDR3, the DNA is TGTGCCAGCAGCCAAACGACAGGGAACTCCTACGAGCAGTACTTC. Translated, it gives CASSQTTGNSYEQYF.

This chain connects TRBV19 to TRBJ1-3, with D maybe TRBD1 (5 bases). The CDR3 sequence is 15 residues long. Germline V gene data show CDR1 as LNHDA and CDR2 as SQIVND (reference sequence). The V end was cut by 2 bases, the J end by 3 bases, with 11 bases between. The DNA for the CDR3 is TGTGCCAGTAGTATACCGCAGGGAAGTGGAAACACCATATATTTT. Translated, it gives CASSIPQGSGNTIYF.

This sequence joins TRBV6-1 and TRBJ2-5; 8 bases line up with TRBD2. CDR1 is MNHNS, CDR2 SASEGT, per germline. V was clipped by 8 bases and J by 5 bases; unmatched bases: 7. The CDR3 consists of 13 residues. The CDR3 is CASLRGVRETQYF. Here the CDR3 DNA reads TGTGCCAGCTTGCGGGGGGTTCGGGAGACCCAGTACTTC.

The DNA for the CDR3 is TGTGCCATCAGTGACAGGGCAATGAACACTGAAGCTTTCTTT. Its protein product is CAISDRAMNTEAFF. This chain uses TRBV10-3 with TRBJ1-1; possibly TRBD1 for D (5 bases). The CDR3 sequence is 14 residues long. Looked up from germline, CDR1 is ENHRY and CDR2 is SYGVKD. V was cut by 3 bases and J by 0 bases, with 8 bases left in between.

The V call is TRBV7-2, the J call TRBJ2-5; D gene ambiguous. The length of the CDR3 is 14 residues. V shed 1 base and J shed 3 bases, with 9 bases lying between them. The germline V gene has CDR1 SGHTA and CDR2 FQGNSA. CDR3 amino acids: CASSLGAGKETQYF. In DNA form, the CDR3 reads TGTGCCAGCAGCTTAGGGGCAGGTAAAGAGACCCAGTACTTC.

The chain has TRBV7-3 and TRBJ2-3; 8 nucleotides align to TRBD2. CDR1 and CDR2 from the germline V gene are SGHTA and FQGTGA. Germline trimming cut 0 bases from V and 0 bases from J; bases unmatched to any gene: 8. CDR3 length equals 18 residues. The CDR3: CASSLTLSGGLSTDTQYF. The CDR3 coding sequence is TGTGCCAGCAGCTTAACGTTGAGCGGGGGACTTAGCACAGATACGCAGTATTTT.

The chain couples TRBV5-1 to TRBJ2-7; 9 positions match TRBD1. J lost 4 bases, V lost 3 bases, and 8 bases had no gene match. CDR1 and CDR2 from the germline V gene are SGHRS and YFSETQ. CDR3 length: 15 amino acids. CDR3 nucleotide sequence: TGCGCCAGCAGCTCTCCCGACAGGGGGGGATACGAGCAGTACTTC. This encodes CASSSPDRGGYEQYF.

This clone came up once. The CDR3 loop is CASSILAGARKQPQHF. CDR3 in DNA: TGTGCCAGTAGTATCCTCGCAGGGGCGCGGAAACAGCCCCAGCATTTT. The chain combines TRBV19 with TRBJ1-5; a weak D match, TRBD1 (6 bases). V lost 3 bases and J lost 7, with 19 bases in between. This CDR3 region has 16 residues. CDR1 and CDR2 (germline): LNHDA, SQIVND (reference sequence). The full variable domain, in which reference TRBV19 and TRBJ1-5 provide the parts outside the CDR3, is DGGITQSPKYLFRKEGQNVTLSCEQNLNHDAMYWYRQDPGQGLRLIYYSQIVNDFQKGDIAEGYSVSREKKESFPLTVTSAQKNPTAFYLCASSILAGARKQPQHFGDGTRLSIL.

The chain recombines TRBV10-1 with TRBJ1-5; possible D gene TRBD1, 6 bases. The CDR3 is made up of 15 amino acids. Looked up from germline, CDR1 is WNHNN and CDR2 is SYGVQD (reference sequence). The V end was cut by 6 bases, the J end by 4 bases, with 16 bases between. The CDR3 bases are TGCGCCAGCAGGCCTCTAGACAGGACGAATCAGCCCCAGCATTTT. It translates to CASRPLDRTNQPQHF.